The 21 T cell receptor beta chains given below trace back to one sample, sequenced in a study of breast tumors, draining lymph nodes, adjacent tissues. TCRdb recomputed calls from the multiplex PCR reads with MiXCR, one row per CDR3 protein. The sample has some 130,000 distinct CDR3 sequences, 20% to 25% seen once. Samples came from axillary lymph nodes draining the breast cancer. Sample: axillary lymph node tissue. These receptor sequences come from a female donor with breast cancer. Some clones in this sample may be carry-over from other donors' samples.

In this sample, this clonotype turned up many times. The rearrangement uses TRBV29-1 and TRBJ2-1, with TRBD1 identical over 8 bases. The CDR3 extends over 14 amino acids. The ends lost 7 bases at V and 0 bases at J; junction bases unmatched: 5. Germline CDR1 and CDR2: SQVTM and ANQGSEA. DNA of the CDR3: TGCAGCGCAGGGGGCAAGAGCTCCTACAATGAGCAGTTCTTC. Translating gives CSAGGKSSYNEQFF.

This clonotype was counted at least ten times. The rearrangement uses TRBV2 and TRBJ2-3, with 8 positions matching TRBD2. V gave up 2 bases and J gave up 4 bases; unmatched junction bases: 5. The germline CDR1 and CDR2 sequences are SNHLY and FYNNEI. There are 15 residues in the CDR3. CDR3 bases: TGTGCCAGCAGTGAACGGGGGGGGGCCCCAGATACGCAGTATTTT. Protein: CASSERGGAPDTQYF.

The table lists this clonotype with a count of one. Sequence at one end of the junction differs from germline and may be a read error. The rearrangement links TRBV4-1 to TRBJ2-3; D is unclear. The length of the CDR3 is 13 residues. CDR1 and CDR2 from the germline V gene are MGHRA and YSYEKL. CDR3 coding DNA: TGCGCCAGCAGCCCCCCGTACACAGATACGCAATATTTT. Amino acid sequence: CASSPPYTDTQYF.

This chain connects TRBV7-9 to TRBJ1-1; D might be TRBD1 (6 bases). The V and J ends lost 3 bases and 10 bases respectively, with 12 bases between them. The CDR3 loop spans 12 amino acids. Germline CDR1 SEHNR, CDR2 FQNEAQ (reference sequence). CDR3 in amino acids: CASSFFGTRAFF. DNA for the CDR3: TGTGCCAGCAGCTTTTTCGGGACACGAGCTTTCTTT.

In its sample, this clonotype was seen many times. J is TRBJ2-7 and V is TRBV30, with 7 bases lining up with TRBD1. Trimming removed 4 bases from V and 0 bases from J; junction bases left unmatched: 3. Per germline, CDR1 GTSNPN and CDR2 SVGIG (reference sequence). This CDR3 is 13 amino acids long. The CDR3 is CAWMGQNSYEQYF. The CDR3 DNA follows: TGTGCCTGGATGGGACAGAACTCCTACGAGCAGTACTTC.

Written as DNA, the CDR3 is TGTGCCAGCTCTCCTACTAGCGGGAGGATACACAATGAGCAGTTCTTC. It yields the protein CASSPTSGRIHNEQFF. This chain joins TRBV18 and TRBJ2-1; TRBD2 matches at 12 bases. V dropped 6 bases and J dropped 5; count of bases not matched to a gene: 8. Germline V gene data show CDR1 as KGHSH and CDR2 as LQKENI. This CDR3 is built from 16 residues.

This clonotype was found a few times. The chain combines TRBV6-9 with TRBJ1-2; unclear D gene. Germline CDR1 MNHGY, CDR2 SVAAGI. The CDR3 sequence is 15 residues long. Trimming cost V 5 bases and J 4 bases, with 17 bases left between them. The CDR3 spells CASSRSPPIGYGYTF. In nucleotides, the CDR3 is TGTGCCAGCAGTCGGAGCCCTCCCATAGGCTATGGCTACACCTTC.

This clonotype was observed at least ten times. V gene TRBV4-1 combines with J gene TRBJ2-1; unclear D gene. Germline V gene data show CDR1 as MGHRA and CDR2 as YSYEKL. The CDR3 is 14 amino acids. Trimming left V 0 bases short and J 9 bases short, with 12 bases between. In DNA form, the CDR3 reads TGCGCCAGCAGCCAAGATCGCGAGTACGGTGAGCAGTTCTTC. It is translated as CASSQDREYGEQFF.

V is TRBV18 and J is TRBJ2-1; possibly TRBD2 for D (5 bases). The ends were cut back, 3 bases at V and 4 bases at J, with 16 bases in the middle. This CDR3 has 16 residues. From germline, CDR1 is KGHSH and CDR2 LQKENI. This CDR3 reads CASSPRPGTGYNEQFF. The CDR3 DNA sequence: TGTGCCAGCTCACCTCGCCCGGGAACGGGGTACAATGAGCAGTTCTTC.

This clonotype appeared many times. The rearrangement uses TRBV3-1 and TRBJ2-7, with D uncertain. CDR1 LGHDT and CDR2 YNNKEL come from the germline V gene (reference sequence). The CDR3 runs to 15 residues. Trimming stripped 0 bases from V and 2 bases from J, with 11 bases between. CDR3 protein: CASSQEVHPTYEQYF. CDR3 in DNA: TGTGCCAGCAGCCAAGAAGTGCACCCAACCTACGAGCAGTACTTC.

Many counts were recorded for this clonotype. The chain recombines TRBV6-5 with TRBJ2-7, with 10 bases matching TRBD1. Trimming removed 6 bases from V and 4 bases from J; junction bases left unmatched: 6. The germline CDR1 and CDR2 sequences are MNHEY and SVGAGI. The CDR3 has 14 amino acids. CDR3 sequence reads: CASRAPGQGYEQYF. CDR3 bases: TGTGCCAGCAGAGCTCCGGGACAGGGGTACGAGCAGTACTTC.

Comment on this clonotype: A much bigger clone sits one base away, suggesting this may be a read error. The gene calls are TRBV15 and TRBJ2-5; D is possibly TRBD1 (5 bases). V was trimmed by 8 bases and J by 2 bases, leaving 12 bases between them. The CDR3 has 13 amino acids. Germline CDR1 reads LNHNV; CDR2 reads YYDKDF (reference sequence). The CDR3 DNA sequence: TGTGCCACCTGGGGCAGGAGTCAAGAGACCCAGTACTTC. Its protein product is CATWGRSQETQYF. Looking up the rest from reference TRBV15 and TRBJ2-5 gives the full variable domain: DAMVIQNPRYQVTQFGKPVTLSCSQTLNHNVMYWYQQKSSQAPKLLFHYYDKDFNNEADTPDNFQSRRPNTSFCFLDIRSPGLGDTAMYLCATWGRSQETQYFGPGTRLLVL.

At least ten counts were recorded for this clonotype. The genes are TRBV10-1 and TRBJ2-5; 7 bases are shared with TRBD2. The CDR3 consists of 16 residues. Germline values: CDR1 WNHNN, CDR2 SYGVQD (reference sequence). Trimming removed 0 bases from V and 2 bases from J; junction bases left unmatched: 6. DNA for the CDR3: TGCGCCAGCAGTGAGTCGGCGGGAGTGGGGCAAGAGACCCAGTACTTC. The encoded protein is CASSESAGVGQETQYF.

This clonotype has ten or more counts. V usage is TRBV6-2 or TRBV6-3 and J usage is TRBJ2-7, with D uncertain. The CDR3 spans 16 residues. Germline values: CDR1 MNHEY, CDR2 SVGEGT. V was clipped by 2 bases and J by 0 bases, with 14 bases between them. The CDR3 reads CASSYLLGSSSYEQYF. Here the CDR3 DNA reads TGTGCCAGCAGTTACCTGTTGGGGTCGAGCTCCTACGAGCAGTACTTC.

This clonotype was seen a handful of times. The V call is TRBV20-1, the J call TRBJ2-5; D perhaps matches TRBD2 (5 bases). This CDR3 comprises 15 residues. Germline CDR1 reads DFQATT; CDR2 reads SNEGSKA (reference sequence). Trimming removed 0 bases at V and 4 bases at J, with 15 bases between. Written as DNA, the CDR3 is TGCAGTGCTAGAGATCGGGTAGAGGGTCCAGAGACCCAGTACTTC. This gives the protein CSARDRVEGPETQYF.

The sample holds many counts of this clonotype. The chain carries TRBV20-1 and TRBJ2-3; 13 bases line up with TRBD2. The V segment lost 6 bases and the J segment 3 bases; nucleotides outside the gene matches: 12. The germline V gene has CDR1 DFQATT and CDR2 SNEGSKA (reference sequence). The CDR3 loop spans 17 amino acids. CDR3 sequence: CSAPLITSGRVTDTQYF. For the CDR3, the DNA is TGCAGTGCCCCCTTGATAACTAGCGGGAGGGTTACAGATACGCAGTATTTT.

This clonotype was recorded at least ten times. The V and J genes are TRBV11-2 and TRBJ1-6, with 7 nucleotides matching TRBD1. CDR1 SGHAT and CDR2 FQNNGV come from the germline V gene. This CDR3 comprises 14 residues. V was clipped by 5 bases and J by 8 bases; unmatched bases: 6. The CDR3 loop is CASSPRQGDSPLHF. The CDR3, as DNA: TGTGCCAGCAGCCCCAGACAGGGTGATTCACCCCTCCACTTT.

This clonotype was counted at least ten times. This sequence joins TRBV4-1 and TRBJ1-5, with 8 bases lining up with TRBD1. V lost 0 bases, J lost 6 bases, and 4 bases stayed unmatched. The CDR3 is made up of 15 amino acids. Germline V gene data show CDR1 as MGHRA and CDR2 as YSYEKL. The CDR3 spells CASSQDGQGIQPQHF. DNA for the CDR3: TGCGCCAGCAGCCAAGATGGACAGGGCATTCAGCCCCAGCATTTT.

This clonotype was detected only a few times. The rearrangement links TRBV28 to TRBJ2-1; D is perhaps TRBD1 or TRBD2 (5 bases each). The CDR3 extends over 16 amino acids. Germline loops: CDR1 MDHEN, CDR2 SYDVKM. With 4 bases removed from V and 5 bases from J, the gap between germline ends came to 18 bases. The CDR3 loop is CASSSHRGVVDNEQFF. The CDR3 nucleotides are TGTGCCAGCAGTTCCCATAGAGGGGTTGTGGACAATGAGCAGTTCTTC.

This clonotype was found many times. Here the CDR3 DNA reads TGTGCCAGCAGCTGGGGTGCTACCGGGGAGCTGTTTTTT. This translates into CASSWGATGELFF. V gene TRBV7-9 combines with J gene TRBJ2-2; no clear D. Germline CDR1 is SEHNR and CDR2 is FQNEAQ (reference sequence). V was trimmed by 4 bases and J by 5 bases, leaving 8 bases between them. This CDR3 spans 13 amino acids.

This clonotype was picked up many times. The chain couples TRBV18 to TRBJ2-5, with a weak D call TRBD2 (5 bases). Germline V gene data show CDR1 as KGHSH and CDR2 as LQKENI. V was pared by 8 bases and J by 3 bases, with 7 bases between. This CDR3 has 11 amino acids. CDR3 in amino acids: CASGSEETQYF. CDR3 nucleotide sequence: TGTGCCAGCGGGAGTGAAGAGACCCAGTACTTC.